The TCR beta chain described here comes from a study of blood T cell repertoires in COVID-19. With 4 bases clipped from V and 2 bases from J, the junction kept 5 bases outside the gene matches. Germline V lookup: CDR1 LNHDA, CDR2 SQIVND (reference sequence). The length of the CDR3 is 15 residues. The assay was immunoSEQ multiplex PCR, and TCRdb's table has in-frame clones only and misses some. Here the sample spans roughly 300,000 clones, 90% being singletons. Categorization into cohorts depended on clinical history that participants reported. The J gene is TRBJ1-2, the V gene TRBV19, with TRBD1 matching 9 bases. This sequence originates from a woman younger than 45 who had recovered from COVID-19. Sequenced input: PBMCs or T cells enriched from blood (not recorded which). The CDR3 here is CASSTGQGRNYGYTF. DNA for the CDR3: TGTGCCAGTAGTACCGGACAGGGGAGGAACTATGGCTACACCTTC.